The 22 T cell receptor beta chains presented below share a single source sample, sequenced in a study of T cell responses to AZD1222 COVID-19 vaccine. TCRdb's copy holds only in-frame clones and misses some; the assay was immunoSEQ multiplex PCR. The sample has fewer than 120,000 clones; roughly 92% are singletons. Sequences were derived from peripheral blood, sampled 28 days after the second AZD1222 dose. The receptors stem from an adult who received the AZD1222 COVID-19 vaccine.

The CDR3 reads CASRPTPWTGPSNEQFF. Here the CDR3 DNA reads TGTGCCAGTAGACCAACCCCCTGGACAGGGCCCTCCAATGAGCAGTTCTTC. The rearrangement links TRBV19 to TRBJ2-1; 8 nucleotides line up with TRBD1. This CDR3 comprises 17 residues. The ends lost 6 bases at V and 6 bases at J; junction bases unmatched: 16. Germline assignment: CDR1 LNHDA and CDR2 SQIVND (reference sequence). Variable domain in full (rest from reference TRBV19 and TRBJ2-1): DGGITQSPKYLFRKEGQNVTLSCEQNLNHDAMYWYRQDPGQGLRLIYYSQIVNDFQKGDIAEGYSVSREKKESFPLTVTSAQKNPTAFYLCASRPTPWTGPSNEQFFGPGTRLTVL.

This rearrangement joins TRBV9 to TRBJ2-7; D is undetermined. This CDR3 is built from 13 residues. The V and J ends lost 3 bases and 1 base respectively, with 8 bases between them. Germline loops: CDR1 SGDLS, CDR2 YYNGEE. As DNA, the CDR3 is TGTGCCAGCAGCGGAAGAAAATCCTACGAGCAGTACTTC. Amino acid sequence: CASSGRKSYEQYF. The variable domain in full, completed from reference TRBV9 and TRBJ2-7, reads DSGVTQTPKHLITATGQRVTLRCSPRSGDLSVYWYQQSLDQGLQFLIQYYNGEERAKGNILERFSAQQFPDLHSELNLSSLELGDSALYFCASSGRKSYEQYFGPGTRLTVT.

This clone was recorded a few times. This chain joins TRBV10-1 and TRBJ1-5; TRBD1 agrees at 7 bases. V shed 4 bases, J shed 6 bases, and the junction held 6 bases outside the gene matches. This CDR3 is built from 14 residues. In germline, CDR1 is WNHNN, CDR2 SYGVQD (reference sequence). The CDR3 DNA reads as TGCGCCAGCAGTGGGGGCCAGGGGGGTCAGCCCCAGCATTTT. Protein sequence: CASSGGQGGQPQHF.

This chain connects TRBV7-3 to TRBJ1-1; tentative D call: TRBD1 (5 bases). Looked up from germline, CDR1 is SGHTA and CDR2 is FQGTGA. The CDR3 length is 21 residues. Trimming removed 2 bases at V and 0 bases at J, with 28 bases between. The CDR3 DNA is TGTGCCAGCAGCTTAGTAACGCCTTTTAAGGGGCAAACTCTCATGAACACTGAAGCTTTCTTT. Translated, it gives CASSLVTPFKGQTLMNTEAFF.

The gene calls are TRBV4-1 and TRBJ1-1, with unresolved D. Trimming removed 6 bases at V and 1 base at J, with 9 bases between. Germline V CDR1 and CDR2: MGHRA, YSYEKL. The CDR3 consists of 13 residues. CDR3 coding DNA: TGCGCCAGCAGTCCCGAACCGAACACTGAAGCTTTCTTT. Its protein product is CASSPEPNTEAFF.

Turning to this clone: The identical CDR3 is also encoded by other nucleotide sequences in the sample. The chain couples TRBV18 to TRBJ2-5; tentative D call: TRBD1 (5 bases). Germline-derived CDR1 and CDR2 are KGHSH and LQKENI. This CDR3 region has 13 residues. The germline V and J ends were trimmed by 3 bases and 5 bases, with 10 bases remaining between them. This chain's CDR3 is CASSPRDRETQYF. In DNA, the CDR3 is TGTGCCAGCTCACCCAGGGATCGGGAGACCCAGTACTTC.

The J gene is TRBJ2-2, the V gene TRBV5-1; 13 nucleotides line up with TRBD2. Germline trimming cut 2 bases from V and 1 base from J; bases unmatched to any gene: 5. Germline V lookup: CDR1 SGHRS, CDR2 YFSETQ. This CDR3 is 18 amino acids long. The CDR3 protein is CASSLGLAGAENTGELFF. Here the CDR3 DNA reads TGCGCCAGCAGCTTAGGACTAGCGGGGGCCGAGAACACCGGGGAGCTGTTTTTT.

V is TRBV5-4 and J is TRBJ1-1; D is unclear. This CDR3 spans 12 amino acids. Germline CDR1 reads SGHNT; CDR2 reads YYREEE (reference sequence). V lost 4 bases and J 4 bases, leaving 8 bases between the germline ends. CDR3 amino acids: CASSRMGTEAFF. Written as DNA, the CDR3 is TGTGCCAGCAGCCGGATGGGCACTGAAGCTTTCTTT. Full variable domain (rest looked up from reference TRBV5-4 and TRBJ1-1): ETGVTQSPTHLIKTRGQQVTLRCSSQSGHNTVSWYQQALGQGPQFIFQYYREEENGRGNFPPRFSGLQFPNYSSELNVNALELDDSALYLCASSRMGTEAFFGQGTRLTVV.

The chain couples TRBV28 to TRBJ1-5; D unresolved. This CDR3 has 16 amino acids. With 6 bases removed from V and 5 bases from J, the gap between germline ends came to 20 bases. Germline V gene lookup returns CDR1 MDHEN and CDR2 SYDVKM. In nucleotides, the CDR3 is TGTGCCAGCAGGATCGGGAGGGCTCGTCAAGATCAGCCCCAGCATTTT. It encodes CASRIGRARQDQPQHF.

The rearrangement links TRBV5-5 to TRBJ1-1; tentatively, D is TRBD1 (5 bases). Germline assignment: CDR1 SGHKS and CDR2 YYEKEE (reference sequence). V lost 0 bases and J lost 1, with 7 bases in between. The CDR3 runs 14 residues. The CDR3 region has the DNA TGTGCCAGCAGCTTGGTCGGGGGGAACACTGAAGCTTTCTTT. Amino acid sequence: CASSLVGGNTEAFF.

The chain combines TRBV5-1 with TRBJ1-2, with 7 bases lining up with TRBD1. The junction had 11 bases not matched to a gene; V was cut back by 1 base and J by 5 bases. The CDR3 is made up of 16 amino acids. Germline CDR1 is SGHRS and CDR2 is YFSETQ. CDR3 bases: TGCGCCAGCAGCTTGACGTCGGGACAGAGCACTTATGGCTACACCTTC. Amino acids: CASSLTSGQSTYGYTF.

The chain couples TRBV7-9 to TRBJ1-1; possibly TRBD1 for D (5 bases). The CDR3 is 15 amino acids. Trimming left V 1 base short and J 8 bases short, with 17 bases between. Germline lookup yields CDR1 SEHNR and CDR2 FQNEAQ (reference sequence). The CDR3 region is CASSLVGEGFPEAFF. The CDR3 nucleotides are TGTGCCAGCAGCTTAGTAGGTGAGGGGTTCCCCGAAGCTTTCTTT.

This clone appeared once. The rearrangement joins TRBV18 to TRBJ1-1; D unresolved. CDR1 KGHSH and CDR2 LQKENI come from the germline V gene. V lost 2 bases and J 1 base, leaving 5 bases between the germline ends. The CDR3 runs 13 residues. CDR3 residues: CASSPWENTEAFF. DNA of the CDR3: TGTGCCAGCTCACCATGGGAGAACACTGAAGCTTTCTTT.

This chain links TRBV5-4 with TRBJ2-3; tentative D call: TRBD2 (5 bases). CDR1 is SGHNT and CDR2 is YYREEE in the germline V gene (reference sequence). The length of the CDR3 is 13 residues. The V end was cut by 3 bases, the J end by 4 bases, with 9 bases between. CDR3 residues: CASSSIGADTQYF. The CDR3 DNA follows: TGTGCCAGCAGCTCCATCGGGGCAGATACGCAGTATTTT.

V is TRBV2 and J is TRBJ1-2, with 10 bases that match TRBD1. The CDR3 spans 17 residues. Germline trimming cut 6 bases from V and 4 bases from J; bases unmatched to any gene: 14. The germline V gene encodes CDR1 SNHLY and CDR2 FYNNEI. CDR3 amino acids: CASRAGTGAPGSYGYTF. CDR3 bases: TGTGCCAGCAGAGCCGGGACAGGGGCCCCCGGGAGCTATGGCTACACCTTC.

J is TRBJ2-7 and V is TRBV5-4, with TRBD1 matching 7 bases. The CDR3 spans 16 residues. With V trimmed by 2 bases and J by 5 bases, 13 bases remained unmatched. Germline V gene data show CDR1 as SGHNT and CDR2 as YYREEE (reference sequence). Here the CDR3 DNA reads TGTGCCAGCAGCTTAGTGTTATGGACAGGCGAGGACGAGCAGTACTTC. Protein sequence: CASSLVLWTGEDEQYF.

This clone appeared once. The rearrangement links TRBV5-1 to TRBJ1-3; D unclear. Trimming removed 4 bases at V and 1 base at J, with 9 bases between. Germline loops: CDR1 SGHRS, CDR2 YFSETQ. The CDR3 runs to 14 residues. The CDR3 coding sequence is TGCGCCAGCAGCCCTGAGGTTTCTGGAAACACCATATATTTT. Translating gives CASSPEVSGNTIYF.

The rearrangement links TRBV4-2 to TRBJ1-5, with D unclear. This CDR3 contains 15 residues. CDR1 is LGHNA, CDR2 YNFKEQ, per germline. V lost 4 bases and J lost 1, with 11 bases in between. The CDR3 DNA reads TGTGCCAGCAGCCCAGAGGGTATAAGCAATCAGCCCCAGCATTTT. This gives the protein CASSPEGISNQPQHF.

This clone has only one observation. The rearrangement joins TRBV5-1 to TRBJ2-6; 10 bases map to TRBD1. Germline V gene data show CDR1 as SGHRS and CDR2 as YFSETQ. Trimming cost V 0 bases and J 0 bases; bases outside gene matches: 9. This CDR3 has 20 amino acids. CDR3 DNA: TGCGCCAGCAGCTTGGCCGGGGGGACAGGGGACTACTCTGGGGCCAACGTCCTGACTTTC. Residues: CASSLAGGTGDYSGANVLTF. Using reference TRBV5-1 and TRBJ2-6 for the parts outside the CDR3, the full variable domain is KAGVTQTPRYLIKTRGQQVTLSCSPISGHRSVSWYQQTPGQGLQFLFEYFSETQRNKGNFPGRFSGRQFSNSRSEMNVSTLELGDSALYLCASSLAGGTGDYSGANVLTFGAGSRLTVL.

The chain couples TRBV5-6 to TRBJ2-6, with D tentatively TRBD1 (5 bases). Germline loops: CDR1 SGHDT, CDR2 YYEEEE. CDR3 length equals 15 residues. V dropped 4 bases and J dropped 13 bases, with 21 bases sitting between them. The CDR3 here is CASSTSGETARVLTF. CDR3 in DNA: TGTGCCAGCAGCACTTCCGGAGAGACAGCTAGGGTCCTGACTTTC.

This clone has a single count. Other nucleotide sequences in the sample specify the same CDR3. The genes are TRBV5-4 and TRBJ2-7; perhaps TRBD1 as D (6 bases). Deletions cut 0 bases from V and 4 bases from J, with 8 bases between. Per germline, CDR1 SGHNT and CDR2 YYREEE (reference sequence). CDR3 length equals 13 residues. The CDR3 DNA is TGTGCCAGCAGCTTGGCAGGGGTGTACGAGCAGTACTTC. As protein: CASSLAGVYEQYF.

The CDR3 is CASASGGVPDTQYF. Here the CDR3 DNA reads TGTGCCAGCGCTAGCGGGGGAGTCCCAGATACGCAGTATTTT. This chain links TRBV6-4 with TRBJ2-3; 10 positions agree with TRBD2. Germline lookup yields CDR1 MRHNA and CDR2 SNTAGT. The V and J ends lost 8 bases and 4 bases, in that order; junction bases with no gene match: 6. CDR3 length: 14 amino acids.